The present entry profiles one T cell receptor (beta chain) with its context. The CDR3 contains 15 residues. The ends were cut back, 4 bases at V and 5 bases at J, with 15 bases in the middle. In the original workflow: Amplification with reference gene primers provided the estimates of nucleated cell counts. Sequencing was performed with immunoSEQ multiplex PCR; in TCRdb, only in-frame clones are kept and a portion is missing. V and J calls and clone size come straight from that table; D and trimming were deduced from the DNA. This table has under 250,000 clones, 82% appearing once. The data stem from a study of blood T cell repertoires in COVID-19. Study-wide background: The United States, Italy and Spain were the sources of the acute and convalescent COVID-19 samples. PBMCs, B-cell-depleted T cells, or T cells were the source of the cDNA or gDNA that made up the material.

This chain connects TRBV5-3 to TRBJ1-4; D is undetermined. TRBV5-3 is known as an ORF, though its function is uncertain. Sequenced sample: peripheral blood. The TCR sequence derives from an elderly woman with acute or convalescent COVID-19. Here the CDR3 reads CARSLRGGFNEKLFF. In DNA form, the CDR3 reads TGTGCCAGAAGCCTCCGAGGAGGGTTCAATGAAAAACTGTTTTTT.